This TCR beta chain originates from a study of T cells in narcolepsy (dated by TCRdb to 2016 to 2019). Regarding the research as a whole: Healthy control donors were enrolled in the study alongside patients who had narcolepsy type 1 or type 2 (NT1, NT2). The study used TCR Vbeta sequencing to track clonotypes in blood and CSF while looking for autoreactive T cells in narcolepsy patients that target self-antigens of hypocretin neurons (hypocretin, TRIB2). What the authors observed across the whole study: According to the report, autoreactive clonotypes were detected serially in the blood of the same patients and of different patients, but not in healthy controls. In plots comparing CSF and blood CD4+ T cell clonotypes from the same patient, HCRT-specific and TRIB2-specific autoreactive clonotypes were highlighted. No sequences matching autoreactive T cell clones were present in some of the blood memory CD4+ repertoires from patients and controls. Patients and controls had similar numbers of sequenced blood memory CD4+ clonotypes, with averages of some 40,000 in patients and 30,000 to 35,000 in controls.

Memory CD4+ T cells were sorted ex vivo from peripheral blood of narcolepsy patients and healthy controls for TCR Vbeta sequencing. The CDR1 and CDR2 encoded by the germline V gene are SGHRS and YFSETQ. V drops 5 bases and J drops 1 base, leaving 9 bases in between. From cysteine to phenylalanine, the CDR3 is 13 amino acids long. Kept here is only the CDR3 DNA, which spans 39 bases and is read in frame from base 1. Points on this clone: Its cognate antigen has yet to be identified. It has no much larger one-base neighbor in the sample; base qualities were not kept.

Library method: the immunoSEQ multiplex PCR assay. The immuneACCESS repertoire file appears here via TCRdb, limited to in-frame rearrangements. These files lack a portion of the clones; in checked studies, under half of the deficit traces to unresolved V genes, and the cause of the others is not known. In this sample the table shows over 25,000 clones, approximately 78% of which occur a single time. The ten largest clones capture 3% to 3.5% of the sample. The rearranged chain carries TRBV5-1 and TRBJ1-1; possibly the D gene is TRBD1, per 5 matching bases. The sequence came from a human donor with narcolepsy. The source material was CD45RA- memory CD4+ T cells from PBMCs. What the cell subset or site label conveys for this sample: memory T cells sorted ex vivo from peripheral blood. The CDR3 sequence is CASRGGPNTEAFF. In nucleotide form, the sequence is TGCGCCAGCAGGGGGGGACCGAACACTGAAGCTTTCTTT.